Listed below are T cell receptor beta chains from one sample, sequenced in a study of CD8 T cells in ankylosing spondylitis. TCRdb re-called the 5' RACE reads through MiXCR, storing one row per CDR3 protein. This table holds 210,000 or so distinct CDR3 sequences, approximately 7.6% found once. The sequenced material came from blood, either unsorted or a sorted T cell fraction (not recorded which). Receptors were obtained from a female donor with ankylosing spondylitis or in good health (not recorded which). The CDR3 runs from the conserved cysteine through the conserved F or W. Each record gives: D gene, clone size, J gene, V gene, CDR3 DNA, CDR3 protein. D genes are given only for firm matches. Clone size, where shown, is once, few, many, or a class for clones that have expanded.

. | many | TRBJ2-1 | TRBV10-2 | TGCGCCAGCATCGGATTCGGGGCAGGGGTTTACAATGAGCAGTTCTTC | CASIGFGAGVYNEQFF
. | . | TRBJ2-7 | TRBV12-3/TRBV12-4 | TGTGCCAGCAGCAAACGGGATAGGGGGATTCTCTACGAGCAGTACTTC | CASSKRDRGILYEQYF
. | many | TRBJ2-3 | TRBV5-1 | TGCGCCAGCAGCCCCAGGAGATCTAGCACAGATACGCAGTATTTT | CASSPRRSSTDTQYF
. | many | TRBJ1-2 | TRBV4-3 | TGCGCCAGCAGCCAAGATAGCCAGGGGAACTATGGCTACACCTTC | CASSQDSQGNYGYTF
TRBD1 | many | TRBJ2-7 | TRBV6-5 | TGTGCCAGCAGTCGGGAGGACAGGGGGAAAAGGGATTTC | CASSREDRGKRDF
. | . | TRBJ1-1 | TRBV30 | TGTGCCTGGAGTTTGGGAAGGGGGAACACTGAAGCTTTCTTT | CAWSLGRGNTEAFF
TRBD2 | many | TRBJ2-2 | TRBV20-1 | TGCAGTGCTAGGGCGGGACGCGGGAGCACCGGGGAGCTGTTTTTT | CSARAGRGSTGELFF
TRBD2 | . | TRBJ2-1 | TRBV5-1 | TGCGCCATGAGCTCCAGGCTAGCGGGAGGGGGCCTATCCTCCTACAATGAGCAGTTCTTC | CAMSSRLAGGGLSSYNEQFF
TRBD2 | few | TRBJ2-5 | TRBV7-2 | TGTGCCAGCAGCTTAAGCCTAGCGGGAGCCTCCCAGTACTTC | CASSLSLAGASQYF
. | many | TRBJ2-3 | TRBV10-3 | TGTGCCATCAGTGAGTCGGCGGGATCCGGAGATACGCAGTATTTT | CAISESAGSGDTQYF
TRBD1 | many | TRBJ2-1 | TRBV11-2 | TGTGCCAGCAGCTTAGGGACAGGGGCGATCAATGAGCAGTTCTTC | CASSLGTGAINEQFF
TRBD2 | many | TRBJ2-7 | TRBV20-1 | TGCAGTGCTAGAAAGACTAGCGGGACCTCCTACGAGCAGTACTTC | CSARKTSGTSYEQYF
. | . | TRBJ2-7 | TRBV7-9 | TGTGTCAGCAGTCCCGGGAGCTCCTACGAGCAGTACTTC | CVSSPGSSYEQYF
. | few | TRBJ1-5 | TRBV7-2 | TGTGCCAGCAGCCCGGGGCCCTATAGCAATCAGCCCCAGCATTTT | CASSPGPYSNQPQHF
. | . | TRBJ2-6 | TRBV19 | TGTGCCAGTAGTGGGTATGGCGTGAAGTCGGGGTCTGGGGCCAACGTCCTGACTTTC | CASSGYGVKSGSGANVLTF
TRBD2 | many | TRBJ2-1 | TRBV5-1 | TGCGCCAGCAGCTCGGGCTGGACTAGCGGGAGACGTAATGAGCAGTTCTTC | CASSSGWTSGRRNEQFF
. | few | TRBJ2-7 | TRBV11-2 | TGTGCCAGCAGCCCTGGATTCCTCTCCTACGAGCAGTACTTC | CASSPGFLSYEQYF
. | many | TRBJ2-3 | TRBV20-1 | TGCAGTGCTAGGCCCGGCGGAGTGGCAGATACGCAGTATTTT | CSARPGGVADTQYF
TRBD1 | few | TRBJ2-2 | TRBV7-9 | TGTGCCAGCAGCTTCCGGACAGGCGATGCGAACACCGGGGAGCTGTTTTTT | CASSFRTGDANTGELFF
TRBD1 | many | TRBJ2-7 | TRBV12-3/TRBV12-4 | TGTGCCAGCTCCCCCGGGACAGGGATCTACGAGCAGTACTTC | CASSPGTGIYEQYF
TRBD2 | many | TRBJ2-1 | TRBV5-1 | TGCGCCAGCAGCTTCATACCGACTAGCGGGTACAATGAGCAGTTCTTC | CASSFIPTSGYNEQFF
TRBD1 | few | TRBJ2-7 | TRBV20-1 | TGCAGTGCGTACTCGGGACAGGGGAGAGACGAGCAGTACTTC | CSAYSGQGRDEQYF
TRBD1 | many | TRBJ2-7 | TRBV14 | TGTGCCAGCAGCCCCAGACAGGGGGCCCACGAGCAGTACTTC | CASSPRQGAHEQYF
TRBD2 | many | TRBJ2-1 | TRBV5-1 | TGCGCCAGCAGCTCAGGACTAGCGCGCGACAATGAGCAGTTCTTC | CASSSGLARDNEQFF
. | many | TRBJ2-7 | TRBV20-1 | TGCAGTGCTCTAGAAAGCTACGAGCAGTACTTC | CSALESYEQYF
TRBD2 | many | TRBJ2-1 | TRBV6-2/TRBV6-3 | TGTGCCAGCAGTTACTCTCAGTTACTAGCGGGTCCCAATGAGCAGTTCTTC | CASSYSQLLAGPNEQFF
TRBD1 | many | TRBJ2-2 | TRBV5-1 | TGCGCCAGCAGCCTTTTAACAGGGGCGAACACCGGGGAGCTGTTTTTT | CASSLLTGANTGELFF
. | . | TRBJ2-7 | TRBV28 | TGTGCCACACACACGGAAAAGCCCTACGAGCAGTACTTC | CATHTEKPYEQYF
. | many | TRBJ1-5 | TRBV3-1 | TGTGCCAGCAGTTACGACCTTGGGCAGCCCCAGCATTTT | CASSYDLGQPQHF
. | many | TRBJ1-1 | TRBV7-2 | TGTGCCAGCAGCCTTTTGGGGGGAACCAACCAGGGTCGGGGGGCTTTCTTT | CASSLLGGTNQGRGAFF
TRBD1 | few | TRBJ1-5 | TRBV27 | TGTGCCAGCAGTTCCCTTGGGACAGGCCGCAATCAGCCCCAGCATTTT | CASSSLGTGRNQPQHF
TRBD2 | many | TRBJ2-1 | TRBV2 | TGTGCCAGCAGTCTCTGGGGGGCTAGCGGGTACAATGAGCAGTTCTTC | CASSLWGASGYNEQFF
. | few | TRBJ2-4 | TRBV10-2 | TGCGCCATCACTAACCCCCCACGGGGCCCCGAGGCTCTAGCCAAAAACATTCAGTACTTC | CAITNPPRGPEALAKNIQYF
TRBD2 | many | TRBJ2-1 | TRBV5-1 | TGCGCCAGCAGCTTGGCCGGGACTAGGATTAATGAGCAGTTCTTC | CASSLAGTRINEQFF
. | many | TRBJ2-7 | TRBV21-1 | TGTGCCAGCAGCGACATCCCCCTAGCGGCCGCGGGGGAGCAGTACTTC | CASSDIPLAAAGEQYF
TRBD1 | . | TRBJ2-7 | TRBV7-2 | TGTGCCAGCAGCTTAGTGGCAGACAGGGGACGGGAGCAGTACTTC | CASSLVADRGREQYF
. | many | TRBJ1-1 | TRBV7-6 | TGTGCCAGCAGCTTAGAAGCCTTACCCGGGGACACTGAAGCTTTCTTT | CASSLEALPGDTEAFF
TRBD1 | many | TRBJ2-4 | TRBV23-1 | TGCGCCAGCAGTCAATCCCGGACAGGGATTAACATTCAGTACTTC | CASSQSRTGINIQYF
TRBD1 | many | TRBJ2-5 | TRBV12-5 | TGTGCTAGTGGCAAAGACAGGGTAGAGACCCAGTACTTC | CASGKDRVETQYF
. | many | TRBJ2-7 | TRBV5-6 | TGTGCCAGCACTTTCACCATCTACGCCGGCCCCTACGAGCAGTACTTC | CASTFTIYAGPYEQYF
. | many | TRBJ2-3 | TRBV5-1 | TGCGCCAGCAGCTGGGCAGCGGGCCTCACAGATACGCAGTATTTT | CASSWAAGLTDTQYF
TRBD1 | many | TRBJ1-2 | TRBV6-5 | TGTGCCAGCAGTTACCTATCAGGGGGCGCGTACTATGGCTACACCTTC | CASSYLSGGAYYGYTF
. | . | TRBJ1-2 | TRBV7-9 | TGTGCCAGCAGTCGAGTAGAGCCCGGGGGCTACACCTTC | CASSRVEPGGYTF
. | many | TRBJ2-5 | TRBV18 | TGTGCCAGCTCATACAAAACAGGCCAGACCTTGTGGACCCAGTACTTC | CASSYKTGQTLWTQYF